Given below is one T cell receptor beta chain in context. The antigen remains unidentified. The source of the sample is a study of glioma-infiltrating T cells after dendritic cell vaccination. Study context: At biweekly intervals, patients got three intradermal dendritic cell vaccine injections.

Amplification used 60 V beta primers and 13 J beta primers. Data came from immunoSEQ multiplex PCR; TCRdb stores just in-frame clones and leaves some out. This sample yields tens of thousands of clones, of which 90% to 95% are seen a single time; under 2.5% belongs to the top ten. Germline-derived CDR1 and CDR2 are LNHDA and SQIVND (reference sequence). Trimming cost V 1 base and J 5 bases, with 12 bases left between them. This CDR3 has 14 amino acids. Study results and limitations: Longer survival after dendritic cell vaccination followed higher pretreatment TIL content.

Fresh-frozen tumor tissue and more than two years of survival data were available for all. The specimen comprised blood, sampled before dendritic cell vaccination. The J gene is TRBJ2-7, the V gene TRBV19; TRBD2 is a possible D gene (5 bases). The sequence was obtained from a human donor with glioblastoma. CDR3 sequence reads: CASSIGPSTDEQYF. CDR3 DNA: TGTGCCAGTAGTATAGGACCTAGCACTGACGAGCAGTACTTC.